Detailed here is one TCR beta chain. Its antigen is not identified. The sampling schedule covered blood at baseline, cycle 4 day 1, and cycle 7 day 1. These data come from a study of OX40 agonist ivuxolimab in advanced cancers. Turning to the study itself: Patients' therapy was ivuxolimab, an antibody that acts as an agonist of OX40 (CD134). Study outcomes and limitations: Researchers report that CD8+ T cells had, on average, more expanded clones than CD4+.

Profiling relied on immunoSEQ multiplex PCR, and the TCRdb table lists in-frame clones only, not all of them. The profile shows roughly 80,000 clones, around four fifths of them singletons. CDR3 length equals 14 residues. CDR1 and CDR2 (germline): SGHTA, FQGNSA. Trimming cost V 5 bases and J 10 bases; bases outside gene matches: 4. This chain links TRBV7-2 with TRBJ1-6, with 11 bases aligning to TRBD1. The sequenced sample was CD4+ or CD8+ T cells sorted from blood, obtained in a trial of the OX40 agonist ivuxolimab. The clonotype was recovered from an adult with an advanced solid tumor such as melanoma, head and neck, liver or kidney cancer. This CDR3 is CASSGTGGRSPLHF. The CDR3, as DNA: TGTGCCAGCAGCGGGACAGGGGGTCGGTCACCCCTCCACTTT.